This TCR beta chain is drawn from a study of blood T cells in healthy people across ages (dated by TCRdb to the mid-2010s). A note on the overall study: In model experiments, template switching captured roughly one uniquely barcoded TCR beta cDNA molecule for every two T cells. Age-related changes in TCR beta repertoire diversity were measured in the study by deep sequencing normalized with unique cDNA molecular identifiers. Four age groups were formed from the donors: young (average approximately 15 years), middle-aged (more than 35), aged (about 62) and long-lived (82). To avoid experimental bias, donors of different ages were spread randomly across the sequencing lanes. Using the same blood draw, the study looked at two additional independent replicas of 1 million unique cDNA reads for two donors, one aged 18 to 30 and the other aged 80 or older. Broad study findings and their caveats: A strong correlation was found between observed TCR beta diversity and the percentage of naive T cells measured by flow cytometry. Because profiling used bulk unsorted PBMCs, naive and antigen-experienced compartments could not be compared conclusively. Estimates of total diversity based on one million sequenced T cells were considered lower bounds and underestimates. Compared with the aged group, the long-lived group had more naive CD4+ T cells, fewer expanded clones and increased TCR diversity, a pattern suggesting age selection. As age increased, observed TCR beta diversity per million T cells dropped in a roughly linear way, and a significant reduction was already evident by age roughly 40. Donor CMV infection status was unknown, potentially confounding age-related changes in expanded clonotypes.

Trimming takes 2 bases from V and 7 bases from J, and the germline ends sit 11 bases apart. CDR1 SQVTM and CDR2 ANQGSEA are derived from the germline V gene. From its cysteine to its phenylalanine, the CDR3 spans 12 amino acids. Just CDR3 DNA is preserved here, 36 bases in frame from base 1. The approximately 39 donors, aged 6 to 90 years, were systemically healthy Caucasian individuals from Russia. Each donor gave roughly 9 milliliters of peripheral blood, drawn into EDTA-treated Vacutainer tubes. PBMCs were isolated by Ficoll-Paque density-gradient centrifugation, with at least 6.5 million obtained per sample. Total RNA, at least 6 micrograms per sample, was extracted from PBMCs with Trizol reagent. Naive CD45RAhigh/CD27high T cell percentages were measured by flow cytometry on a PBMC aliquot from every donor. Library method: 5' RACE. The reads were generated on an Illumina HiSeq 2500. A second PCR of roughly 6 to 11 cycles was run with a J-beta primer mix and a sample-barcoded 5' primer. Each TCR beta cDNA molecule received a unique molecular identifier from a template-switch 5' adaptor carrying 12 random nucleotides. Each sample yielded at least 2.5 million CDR3-containing paired-end reads. First-strand cDNA was synthesized from all RNA with the Mint cDNA synthesis kit, primed by a TRBC-specific oligonucleotide. All cDNA was treated with uracil-DNA glycosylase and then went through a first 18-cycle PCR with the universal primers M1SS and BC2_uni_R. In the authors' own workflow: For normalization, 1 million high-quality reads were randomly selected from each sample, with every read carrying a distinct molecular identifier. Reads with shared molecular identifiers were discarded instead of being binned into consensus sequences. MiTCR, set to a Q25 quality threshold and the strictest error-elimination algorithm, was used for CDR3 identification, clonotype clustering and error correction. A nonparametric unseen species model with Euler transformation was used to estimate lower-bound total TCR beta diversity. The public reads were quality trimmed at Q25 with fastp and then assembled into clones with MiXCR by TCRdb, keeping productive beta chains. Entries are consolidated by CDR3 protein sequence, retaining the most common genes and DNA. TCRdb's processing, not the authors', yielded these V and J calls. Present in this sample are hundreds of thousands of distinct CDR3 sequences, roughly 34% of which were seen just once. 10% to 15% of the sample belongs to the ten largest clones.

Concerning this clonotype itself: The target of this receptor is not known. Per-base qualities were not stored, and no clone one base away is much larger.

This receptor was identified in a young man in good health. The rearranged segments are TRBV29-1 and TRBJ1-1; no confident D gene assignment can be made. The sample was blood. The nucleotide sequence is TGCAGCGTTGAAAGGGCGGACTGTGAAGCTTTCTTT. It specifies CSVERADCEAFF.